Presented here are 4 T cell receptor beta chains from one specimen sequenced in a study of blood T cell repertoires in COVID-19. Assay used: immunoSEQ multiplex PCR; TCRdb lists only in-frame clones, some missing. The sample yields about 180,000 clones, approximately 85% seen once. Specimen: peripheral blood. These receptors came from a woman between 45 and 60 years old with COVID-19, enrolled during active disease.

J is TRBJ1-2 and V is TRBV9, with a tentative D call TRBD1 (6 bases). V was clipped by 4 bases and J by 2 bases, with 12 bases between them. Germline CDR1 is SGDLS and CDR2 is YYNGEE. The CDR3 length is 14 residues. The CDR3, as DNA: TGTGCCAGCAGCCCCCGGCAGGGGAACTATGGCTACACCTTC. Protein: CASSPRQGNYGYTF.

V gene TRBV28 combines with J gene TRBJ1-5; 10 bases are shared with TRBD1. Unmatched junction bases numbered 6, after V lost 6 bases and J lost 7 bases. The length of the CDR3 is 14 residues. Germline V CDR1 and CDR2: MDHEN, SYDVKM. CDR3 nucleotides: TGTGCCAGCAGAGGGACAGGGGAAAGCCAGCCCCAGCATTTT. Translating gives CASRGTGESQPQHF.

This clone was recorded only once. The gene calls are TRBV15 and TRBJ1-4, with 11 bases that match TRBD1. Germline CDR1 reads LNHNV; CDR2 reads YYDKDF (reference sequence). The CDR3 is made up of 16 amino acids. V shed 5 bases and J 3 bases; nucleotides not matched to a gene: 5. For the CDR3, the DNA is TGTGCCACCAGCCTGGACAGGGGGCTTGCTAATGAAAAACTGTTTTTT. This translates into CATSLDRGLANEKLFF.

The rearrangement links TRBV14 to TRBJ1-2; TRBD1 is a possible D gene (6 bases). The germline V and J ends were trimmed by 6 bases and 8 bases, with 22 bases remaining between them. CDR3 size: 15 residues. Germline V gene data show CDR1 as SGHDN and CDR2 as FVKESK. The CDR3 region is CASSEISGDTRGYTF. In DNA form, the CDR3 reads TGTGCCAGCAGTGAAATCTCAGGGGATACGAGAGGCTACACCTTC.